The 6 T cell receptor beta chains below all came from one sample that was sequenced in a study of blood T cell repertoires in COVID-19. The method was immunoSEQ multiplex PCR; TCRdb's version includes in-frame clones alone and lacks a portion of them. The sample lists approximately 480,000 clones; approximately 86% were seen once. Material: PBMCs or T cells enriched from blood (not recorded which). The source is a woman between 18 and 30 years old who had recovered from COVID-19.

The gene calls are TRBV30 and TRBJ1-2; TRBD1 aligns across 8 bases. Germline V gene data show CDR1 as GTSNPN and CDR2 as SVGIG (reference sequence). Trimming at V came to 1 base and at J to 5 bases, leaving 3 bases not matched to a gene. CDR3 length equals 13 residues. CDR3 sequence (DNA): TGTGCCTGGAGTGGACAGGGGTGGTATGGCTACACCTTC. Protein sequence: CAWSGQGWYGYTF. Based on the CDR3 plus reference TRBV30 and TRBJ1-2, the full variable domain is SQTIHQWPATLVQPVGSPLSLECTVEGTSNPNLYWYRQAAGRGLQLLFYSVGIGQISSEVPQNLSASRPQDRQFILSSKKLLLSDSGFYLCAWSGQGWYGYTFGSGTRLTVV.

This chain uses TRBV28 with TRBJ2-7, with TRBD1 matching 7 bases. CDR1 and CDR2 (germline): MDHEN, SYDVKM. This CDR3 contains 14 residues. The V and J ends lost 7 bases and 2 bases, in that order; junction bases with no gene match: 8. This CDR3 is CASTPGTATYEQYF. In nucleotides, the CDR3 is TGTGCCAGCACCCCTGGGACAGCAACCTACGAGCAGTACTTC.

This clone was seen only a few times. The chain employs TRBV5-1 and TRBJ2-5, with 11 positions matching TRBD2. After removal of 1 base from V and 2 bases from J, the junction contained 13 bases not matched to a gene. Germline CDR1 reads SGHRS; CDR2 reads YFSETQ. The CDR3 loop spans 19 amino acids. CDR3 residues: CASSLRGTSGFTLQETQYF. Here the CDR3 DNA reads TGCGCCAGCAGCTTGAGGGGGACTAGCGGCTTTACATTACAAGAGACCCAGTACTTC.

The rearrangement links TRBV30 to TRBJ1-2; 7 bases map to TRBD1. This CDR3 is built from 14 residues. The V segment lost 5 bases and the J segment 5 bases; nucleotides outside the gene matches: 11. Looked up from germline, CDR1 is GTSNPN and CDR2 is SVGIG (reference sequence). The CDR3 coding sequence is TGTGCCTGGGGGGCCGGGACAGCCATTTATGGCTACACCTTC. This translates into CAWGAGTAIYGYTF.

The CDR3: CASSEEGLAGEKGETQYF. The CDR3 bases are TGCGCCAGCAGTGAGGAGGGACTAGCGGGGGAGAAGGGAGAGACCCAGTACTTC. The chain has TRBV10-2 and TRBJ2-5, with 14 bases aligning to TRBD2. V shed 2 bases, J shed 4 bases, and the junction held 9 bases outside the gene matches. The CDR3 consists of 18 residues. From germline, CDR1 is WSHSY and CDR2 SAAADI.

A few counts support this clone. The genes are TRBV3-1 (or the pseudogene TRBV3-2) and TRBJ2-7; D uncertain. The germline V and J ends were trimmed by 3 bases and 7 bases, with 7 bases remaining between them. The CDR3 is 11 residues long. Germline V gene data show CDR1 as LGHDT and CDR2 as YNNKEL (reference sequence). The chain's CDR3 is CASSQYGEQYF. In DNA, the CDR3 is TGTGCCAGCAGCCAGTACGGGGAGCAGTACTTC.